This T cell receptor (beta chain) is from a study of graft-versus-host responses after intestinal transplantation (dated by TCRdb to the early 2020s). With respect to the entire study: The transplants that recipients got were multivisceral, liver-intestinal, or isolated intestinal. All recipients received anti-thymocyte globulin induction followed by maintenance tacrolimus and steroids for two to four years. After intestinal transplantation, graft-versus-host and host-versus-graft alloreactive T cell clones in the graft, circulation and bone marrow were tracked using bulk TCR-beta CDR3 sequencing. Alloreactive clones were identified by sequencing pre-transplant mixed lymphocyte reaction products and comparing them with unstimulated pre-transplant donor and recipient T cells. A cohort of around 25 intestinal transplant recipients, including one retransplant, was enrolled, and 3 patients lacking pretransplant specimens were excluded. A peak of at least 4% donor T cells among recipient peripheral blood mononuclear cells was the definition used for donor T cell macrochimerism. Rather than going through the commercial service, samples from three later patients were sequenced in-house on an Illumina MiSeq and processed with MiXCR.

Study-level results and caveats: GvH clones were detected in recipient bone marrow, and some of these GvH clones were observed earlier in ileal mucosa or blood, consistent with an intestinal mucosal origin. Conclusions were limited by the relatively low number and heterogeneity of intestinal transplant patients. Early after transplant, declines in HvG clones were associated with peak levels of circulating GvH clones. In the allografts of patients with donor T cell macrochimerism, GvH to HvG T cell clonal ratios were high.

The sample's time point, from its label and the paper: cells obtained before transplantation from donor or recipient. CD3+CD4+ and CD3+CD8+ populations were FACS-sorted from unstimulated pre-transplant donor and recipient cells taken from spleen or lymph nodes. The receptor library was made with the immunoSEQ multiplex PCR assay. For most patients, genomic DNA was isolated with the Qiagen DNeasy Blood and Tissue Kit and sent frozen to Adaptive Biotechnologies for TCR sequencing. High-throughput TCR-beta CDR3 sequencing of genomic DNA from most patients was performed by Adaptive Biotechnologies. Turning to the authors' computational methods: TCR sequencing data for some 17 patients were retrieved from Adaptive's ImmunoSEQ software; three other patients were processed with MiXCR and VDJtools. To correct CD4 versus CD8 sorting errors, sequences present in both subsets at a frequency ratio below 5:1 were removed. CDR3 nucleotide sequences shared between donor and recipient were removed because the origin of such sequences could not be assigned. To be classed as alloreactive, a clone needed at least 2-fold expansion over unstimulated cells and a minimum CFSE-low frequency of 0.002% (template counts) or 0.001% (read counts). Clones detected in sequenced pre-transplant spleen, lymph node, or MLR CFSE-low populations of the donor or recipient were defined as mappable. The cumulative frequency of alloreactive clones was calculated as a percentage of all sequences, weighted by copy number. TCRdb's version of the immuneACCESS table is confined to in-frame rearrangements and falls short of the full clone set. An unresolved V gene accounts for under half of the shortfall where checked; the remainder is of unknown origin. D and trimming were read from the DNA, whereas the V and J calls and clone size are those reported in that table. This sample has roughly 120,000 clones in its table, and 85% to 95% of those were observed once. Jointly, the top ten make up 0.2% to 0.25% of the sample.

To note about this clone: Its specific antigen is unknown. Base qualities are not at hand, and no much larger clone is one base apart.

Sequenced here: unstimulated CD4+ T cells sorted from spleen or lymph node cells, sampled before transplant. This sequence originates from a human donor who was the organ donor for an intestinal transplant.

The CDR3 here reads CASSIRGSGGAFQPQHF. The DNA sequence is TGTGCCAGTAGTATCCGGGGATCCGGGGGCGCGTTTCAGCCCCAGCATTTT. This chain joins TRBV19 to TRBJ1-5; TRBD1 is a weak D gene call, 6 bases matching. The CDR3 starts with the cysteine, ends with the phenylalanine, and has 17 residues. Kept here is only the CDR3 DNA, which spans 51 bases and is read in frame from base 1. V is shortened by 3 bases, J by 6 bases, and the region joining them spans 21 bases. From the germline V gene (reference sequence), CDR1 is LNHDA and CDR2 is SQIVND.